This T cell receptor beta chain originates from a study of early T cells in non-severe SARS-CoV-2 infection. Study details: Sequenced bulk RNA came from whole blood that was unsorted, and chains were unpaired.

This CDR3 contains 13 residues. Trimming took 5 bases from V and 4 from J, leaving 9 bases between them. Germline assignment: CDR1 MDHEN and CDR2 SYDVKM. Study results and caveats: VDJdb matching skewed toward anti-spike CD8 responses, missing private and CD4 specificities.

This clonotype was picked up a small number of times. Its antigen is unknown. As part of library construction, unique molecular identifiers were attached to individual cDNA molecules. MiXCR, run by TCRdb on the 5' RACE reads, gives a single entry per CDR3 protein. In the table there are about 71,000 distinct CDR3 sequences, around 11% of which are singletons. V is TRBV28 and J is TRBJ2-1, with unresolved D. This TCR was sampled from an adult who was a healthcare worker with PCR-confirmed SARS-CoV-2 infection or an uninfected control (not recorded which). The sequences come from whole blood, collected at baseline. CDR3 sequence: CASSPDGYNEQFF. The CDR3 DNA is TGTGCCAGCAGTCCCGACGGATACAATGAGCAGTTCTTC.